The 29 T cell receptor beta chains below come from one sample, sequenced in a study of beta chain features in type 1 diabetes. Of the isolated RNA, all was reverse transcribed, and so the sequenced material was expressed TCRB transcripts. This table comes from immunoSEQ multiplex PCR, and its TCRdb copy is limited to in-frame clones, with some not included. This sample has 250,000 to 350,000 clones, with approximately 10% found just once. What was sequenced was naive CD4+ T cells from blood. The receptors derive from a woman aged 30 to 39 in good health.

There are a few counts of this clone. The chain joins TRBV18 to TRBJ2-3, with 7 bases aligning to TRBD2. Looked up from germline, CDR1 is KGHSH and CDR2 is LQKENI. Losses at the gene ends were 8 bases for V and 5 bases for J; bases not matched to a gene: 4. The CDR3 covers 12 residues. CDR3 protein: CASGRAGDTQYF. CDR3 nucleotide sequence: TGTGCCAGCGGGAGGGCCGGAGATACGCAGTATTTT.

The chain employs TRBV6-6 and TRBJ2-5, with 10 bases fitting TRBD2. Germline values: CDR1 MNHNY, CDR2 SVGAGI (reference sequence). CDR3 length equals 14 residues. Trimming at V came to 2 bases and at J to 3 bases, leaving 0 bases not matched to a gene. The CDR3 here is CASSYGTSEETQYF. The CDR3 nucleotides read TGTGCCAGCAGTTACGGGACTAGCGAAGAGACCCAGTACTTC.

V usage is TRBV19 and J usage is TRBJ2-1; D uncertain. CDR1 and CDR2 (germline): LNHDA, SQIVND (reference sequence). CDR3 length: 16 amino acids. V was cut by 5 bases and J by 2 bases, with 16 bases left in between. CDR3 nucleotide sequence: TGTGCCAGTAGTGTTGACACATCGAGTCCCTACAATGAGCAGTTCTTC. It is translated as CASSVDTSSPYNEQFF.

The chain recombines TRBV7-8 with TRBJ2-5; D is uncertain. Germline V gene data show CDR1 as SGHVS and CDR2 as FQNEAQ. V was cut by 5 bases and J by 2 bases, with 12 bases left in between. The CDR3 contains 14 residues. In DNA, the CDR3 is TGTGCCAGCAGCCAGGCTGGCCATCAAGAGACCCAGTACTTC. It codes for CASSQAGHQETQYF.

In its sample, this clone was seen a few times. The chain is built from TRBV15 and TRBJ2-3; maybe TRBD2 (5 bases). The germline gives CDR1 LNHNV, CDR2 YYDKDF (reference sequence). Deletions cut 2 bases from V and 0 bases from J, with 12 bases between. This CDR3 region has 16 residues. Here the CDR3 DNA reads TGTGCCACCAGCAGACTGAGCGGAACTAGCACAGATACGCAGTATTTT. Amino acid sequence: CATSRLSGTSTDTQYF. The whole variable domain, remainder taken from reference TRBV15 and TRBJ2-3, is DAMVIQNPRYQVTQFGKPVTLSCSQTLNHNVMYWYQQKSSQAPKLLFHYYDKDFNNEADTPDNFQSRRPNTSFCFLDIRSPGLGDTAMYLCATSRLSGTSTDTQYFGPGTRLTVL.

CDR3 in DNA: TGTGCCAGCAGCTCCACGGCAGGGTCCAATGAGCAGTTCTTC. Amino acids: CASSSTAGSNEQFF. The chain recombines TRBV5-6 with TRBJ2-1, with TRBD1 as a possible D gene (5 bases). This CDR3 spans 14 amino acids. The germline V gene has CDR1 SGHDT and CDR2 YYEEEE. V was pared by 3 bases and J by 6 bases, with 13 bases between.

This clone was seen a handful of times. This chain uses TRBV4-3 with TRBJ1-5, with 7 positions matching TRBD1. The ends lost 2 bases at V and 7 bases at J; junction bases unmatched: 8. The V gene's germline CDR1 is LGHNA and CDR2 YSLEER. This CDR3 contains 15 residues. CDR3 nucleotides: TGCGCCAGCAGCCAATCCACAGGGGTGGACCAGCCCCAGCATTTT. Its protein product is CASSQSTGVDQPQHF.

V gene TRBV29-1 combines with J gene TRBJ1-2; D unclear. Trimming left V 7 bases short and J 2 bases short, with 14 bases between. Germline V lookup: CDR1 SQVTM, CDR2 ANQGSEA. The CDR3 spans 13 residues. CDR3 loop: CSGGGLTNYGYTF. The CDR3 region has the DNA TGCAGCGGAGGAGGACTGACAAACTATGGCTACACCTTC. Full variable domain (missing parts from reference TRBV29-1 and TRBJ1-2): SAVISQKPSRDICQRGTSLTIQCQVDSQVTMMFWYRQQPGQSLTLIATANQGSEATYESGFVIDKFPISRPNLTFSTLTVSNMSPEDSSIYLCSGGGLTNYGYTFGSGTRLTVV.

The sample holds a few counts of this clone. The chain couples TRBV18 to TRBJ2-7; 16 bases line up with TRBD2. After removal of 3 bases from V and 0 bases from J, the junction contained 2 bases not matched to a gene. Germline loops: CDR1 KGHSH, CDR2 LQKENI. The CDR3 spans 17 residues. CDR3 bases: TGTGCCAGCTCACCGGGACTAGCGGGAGGGCCCTCCTACGAGCAGTACTTC. Protein sequence: CASSPGLAGGPSYEQYF.

The chain recombines TRBV5-6 with TRBJ2-1; TRBD2 matches 9 bases. The junction had 6 bases not matched to a gene; V was cut back by 4 bases and J by 4 bases. This CDR3 comprises 15 residues. CDR1 and CDR2 (germline): SGHDT, YYEEEE. The DNA for the CDR3 is TGTGCCAGCAGCCTCGGGCTAGCGGGGTACAATGAGCAGTTCTTC. It encodes CASSLGLAGYNEQFF.

A few counts support this clone. The rearrangement joins TRBV11-2 to TRBJ1-1, with D perhaps TRBD1 (5 bases). This CDR3 is 14 amino acids long. V was shortened by 0 bases and J by 7 bases, with 12 bases between the two germline ends. In germline, CDR1 is SGHAT, CDR2 FQNNGV. The CDR3 protein is CASSLEAGWGEAFF. The CDR3 nucleotides read TGTGCCAGCAGCTTAGAGGCAGGGTGGGGTGAAGCTTTCTTT. Variable domain in full (rest from reference TRBV11-2 and TRBJ1-1): EAGVAQSPRYKIIEKRQSVAFWCNPISGHATLYWYQQILGQGPKLLIQFQNNGVVDDSQLPKDRFSAERLKGVDSTLKIQPAKLEDSAVYLCASSLEAGWGEAFFGQGTRLTVV.

This clone showed up just a few times. The chain recombines TRBV9 with TRBJ2-1; 12 nucleotides match TRBD2. Germline lookup yields CDR1 SGDLS and CDR2 YYNGEE. The CDR3 consists of 18 residues. With V trimmed by 0 bases and J by 6 bases, 10 bases remained unmatched. The CDR3 sequence: CASSVDASGRVRGNEQFF. DNA of the CDR3: TGTGCCAGCAGCGTAGATGCTAGCGGGAGGGTCCGGGGCAATGAGCAGTTCTTC.

V is TRBV30 and J is TRBJ2-7, with TRBD2 identical over 7 bases. This CDR3 is built from 13 residues. The trim removed 7 bases at V and 0 bases at J, leaving 6 bases unmatched. CDR1 and CDR2 (germline): GTSNPN, SVGIG (reference sequence). CDR3 nucleotide sequence: TGTGCCTCCTCGGGGGGTAGCTCCTACGAGCAGTACTTC. The encoded protein is CASSGGSSYEQYF.

This clone appeared a few times. CDR3 amino acids: CASSEAPGLSYNEQFF. CDR3 coding DNA: TGTGCCAGCAGTGAAGCACCGGGACTATCCTACAATGAGCAGTTCTTC. The chain carries TRBV25-1 and TRBJ2-1, with TRBD2 matching over 7 bases. The CDR3 runs to 16 residues. Germline V gene data show CDR1 as MGHDK and CDR2 as SYGVNS. The V segment lost 2 bases and the J segment 1 base; nucleotides outside the gene matches: 5.

This clone was seen only a few times. The rearrangement links TRBV7-3 to TRBJ2-3; D might be TRBD2 (5 bases). V was shortened by 0 bases and J by 4 bases, with 11 bases between the two germline ends. Germline CDR1 SGHTA, CDR2 FQGTGA. The CDR3 loop spans 15 amino acids. The CDR3: CASSLTSGLSDTQYF. The CDR3 DNA reads TGTGCCAGCAGCTTAACTTCGGGATTATCAGATACGCAGTATTTT.

Only a few counts were recorded for this clone. The V and J genes are TRBV7-2 and TRBJ2-1, with 12 bases that match TRBD1. The CDR3 extends over 16 amino acids. V shed 4 bases and J 6 bases; nucleotides not matched to a gene: 7. From germline, CDR1 is SGHTA and CDR2 FQGNSA. CDR3 sequence reads: CASSWAGQGAVNEQFF. CDR3 nucleotide sequence: TGTGCCAGCAGCTGGGCGGGACAGGGGGCTGTCAATGAGCAGTTCTTC.

This clone was observed a few times. Within the sample, other DNA sequences also encode this same CDR3. The chain recombines TRBV18 with TRBJ2-5; no definite D call. V was cut by 3 bases and J by 5 bases, with 4 bases left in between. Germline CDR1 KGHSH, CDR2 LQKENI. The CDR3 has 11 amino acids. The CDR3: CASSPSETQYF. As DNA, the CDR3 is TGTGCCAGCTCACCCTCGGAGACCCAGTACTTC.

This CDR3 is CSVGQNHEQYF. As DNA, the CDR3 is TGCAGCGTTGGGCAGAACCACGAGCAGTACTTC. The chain combines TRBV29-1 with TRBJ2-7; D remains ambiguous. The germline V gene encodes CDR1 SQVTM and CDR2 ANQGSEA. V gave up 4 bases and J gave up 5 bases, with 9 bases separating them. The length of the CDR3 is 11 residues.

This clone was observed a few times. V usage is TRBV18 and J usage is TRBJ2-1; TRBD2 matches 12 bases. The CDR3 totals 16 residues. Germline-derived CDR1 and CDR2 are KGHSH and LQKENI. The V and J ends lost 4 bases and 5 bases, in that order; junction bases with no gene match: 6. CDR3 nucleotides: TGTGCCAGCTCACAACCGGGACTAGCGGGTAACAATGAGCAGTTCTTC. Protein: CASSQPGLAGNNEQFF.

The chain has TRBV4-3 and TRBJ1-1, with D possibly being TRBD1 (6 bases). The CDR3 contains 14 residues. V was shortened by 2 bases and J by 2 bases, with 9 bases between the two germline ends. Germline values: CDR1 LGHNA, CDR2 YSLEER. The CDR3 bases are TGCGCCAGCAGCCAACTACAGGGTAACACTGAAGCTTTCTTT. This sequence encodes CASSQLQGNTEAFF.

This clone has only a few counts. The chain recombines TRBV2 with TRBJ1-4; D is possibly TRBD1 (6 bases). With 6 bases removed from V and 8 bases from J, the gap between germline ends came to 16 bases. The CDR3 is 14 residues long. The germline V gene encodes CDR1 SNHLY and CDR2 FYNNEI. CDR3 sequence (DNA): TGTGCCAGCAGGAAGGATGGGGACACCGAAAAACTGTTTTTT. Residues: CASRKDGDTEKLFF.

This clone has only a few counts. The rearrangement uses TRBV28 and TRBJ2-3, with a possible D match to TRBD2 (7 bases). V dropped 3 bases and J dropped 3 bases, with 10 bases sitting between them. CDR1 is MDHEN and CDR2 is SYDVKM in the germline V gene. This CDR3 has 14 amino acids. The CDR3 sequence is CASSLRGRTDTQYF. In nucleotides, the CDR3 is TGTGCCAGCAGTTTGCGGGGGCGGACAGATACGCAGTATTTT.

The gene calls are TRBV4-2 and TRBJ1-4; 9 nucleotides match TRBD1. The J segment lost 8 bases and the V segment lost 0 bases, leaving 7 bases of the junction unmatched. Germline V gene sequence: CDR1 LGHNA, CDR2 YNFKEQ. This CDR3 spans 16 amino acids. The CDR3 coding sequence is TGTGCCAGCAGCCAAGAACCACAGGGGGCAGGCGAAAAACTGTTTTTT. Protein product: CASSQEPQGAGEKLFF.

There are a few counts of this clone. The J gene is TRBJ2-7, the V gene TRBV7-2, with 10 positions matching TRBD2. This CDR3 region has 15 residues. Germline V gene data show CDR1 as SGHTA and CDR2 as FQGNSA. The trim removed 5 bases at V and 3 bases at J, leaving 7 bases unmatched. CDR3 coding DNA: TGTGCCAGCAGCCCCCGGCTAGCGGGAGTCTACGAGCAGTACTTC. The encoded protein is CASSPRLAGVYEQYF.

This chain connects TRBV7-3 to TRBJ2-6; 7 positions agree with TRBD1. Germline CDR1 is SGHTA and CDR2 is FQGTGA. This CDR3 has 15 amino acids. J gave up 0 bases and V 5 bases, and 1 base lay outside the gene matches. The CDR3 DNA reads as TGTGCCAGCAGCAGACAGGGCTCTGGGGCCAACGTCCTGACTTTC. Its translation: CASSRQGSGANVLTF. The whole variable domain, filled in from reference TRBV7-3 and TRBJ2-6, reads GAGVSQTPSNKVTEKGKYVELRCDPISGHTALYWYRQSLGQGPEFLIYFQGTGAADDSGLPNDRFFAVRPEGSVSTLKIQRTERGDSAVYLCASSRQGSGANVLTFGAGSRLTVL.

The rearrangement links TRBV5-6 to TRBJ2-3, with D possibly matching TRBD1 (6 bases). The CDR3 is made up of 15 amino acids. Between the trimmed V and J ends, which lost 1 base and 2 bases, there was a span of 11 bases. Germline values: CDR1 SGHDT, CDR2 YYEEEE. The CDR3 nucleotides are TGTGCCAGCAGCTTGCCATGGGACACCACAGATACGCAGTATTTT. Encoded protein: CASSLPWDTTDTQYF.

This chain connects TRBV28 to TRBJ2-1; 9 bases align to TRBD2. Germline CDR1 MDHEN, CDR2 SYDVKM. Trimming took 4 bases from V and 5 from J; bases not matched to a gene: 6. The CDR3 is 15 residues long. DNA of the CDR3: TGTGCCAGCAGTTCTGGAGTAGCGGGAGACAATGAGCAGTTCTTC. Protein sequence: CASSSGVAGDNEQFF.

The chain uses TRBV4-3 and TRBJ2-1; 7 bases are shared with TRBD2. The V segment lost 0 bases and the J segment 7 bases; nucleotides outside the gene matches: 6. This CDR3 comprises 15 residues. Germline CDR1 is LGHNA and CDR2 is YSLEER. CDR3 in amino acids: CASSQDVLAWNEQFF. CDR3 nucleotides: TGCGCCAGCAGCCAAGATGTACTAGCGTGGAATGAGCAGTTCTTC.

The rearrangement uses TRBV30 and TRBJ1-1; 7 nucleotides match TRBD1. The germline gives CDR1 GTSNPN, CDR2 SVGIG (reference sequence). J was trimmed by 0 bases and V by 1 base; bases with no gene match: 5. The CDR3 covers 15 residues. CDR3 region: CAWSDLRGLNTEAFF. CDR3 sequence (DNA): TGTGCCTGGAGTGACCTCAGGGGGTTGAACACTGAAGCTTTCTTT. Full variable domain (missing parts from reference TRBV30 and TRBJ1-1): SQTIHQWPATLVQPVGSPLSLECTVEGTSNPNLYWYRQAAGRGLQLLFYSVGIGQISSEVPQNLSASRPQDRQFILSSKKLLLSDSGFYLCAWSDLRGLNTEAFFGQGTRLTVV.